This entry lists 25 T cell receptor beta chains sequenced from one sample in a study of early T cells in non-severe SARS-CoV-2 infection. In TCRdb, the 5' RACE reads were re-called with MiXCR into one record per CDR3 protein. Among 20,000 to 25,000 distinct CDR3 sequences listed, less than 7% were seen once. The specimen was whole blood. The origin of the receptors is an adult who was a healthcare worker with PCR-confirmed SARS-CoV-2 infection or an uninfected control (not recorded which).

This clonotype has only a few counts. The chain's CDR3 is CSALTDRAAFF. The CDR3 DNA is TGCAGTGCCCTTACCGACAGGGCGGCTTTCTTT. The rearrangement uses TRBV20-1 and TRBJ1-1, with 7 bases that match TRBD1. CDR3 length: 11 residues. From germline, CDR1 is DFQATT and CDR2 SNEGSKA (reference sequence). Losses at the gene ends were 6 bases for V and 11 bases for J; bases not matched to a gene: 9.

This clonotype was picked up a small number of times. The rearrangement joins TRBV10-3 to TRBJ2-7; D is unresolved. Looked up from germline, CDR1 is ENHRY and CDR2 is SYGVKD. The CDR3 extends over 13 amino acids. Trimming removed 2 bases from V and 5 bases from J, with 10 bases in between. In nucleotides, the CDR3 is TGTGCCATCAGTGAGGCTGGTCGAGACGAGCAGTACTTC. Translated: CAISEAGRDEQYF.

This clonotype was detected ten times or more. This rearrangement joins TRBV29-1 to TRBJ2-1; the D gene is possibly TRBD1 (6 bases). CDR3 length: 16 residues. Germline CDR1 and CDR2: SQVTM and ANQGSEA. Trimming left V 1 base short and J 4 bases short, with 17 bases between. The CDR3 region is CSVEGGRARGYNEQFF. CDR3 nucleotide sequence: TGCAGCGTTGAAGGAGGAAGGGCCAGGGGTTACAATGAGCAGTTCTTC.

The chain uses TRBV11-2 and TRBJ2-7; 7 nucleotides line up with TRBD2. The CDR3 is 16 residues long. The germline CDR1 and CDR2 sequences are SGHAT and FQNNGV. V lost 4 bases and J lost 0; bases outside the gene matches: 9. The CDR3: CASSSGSGASSYEQYF. CDR3 DNA: TGTGCCAGCAGCTCTGGAAGCGGGGCGAGCTCCTACGAGCAGTACTTC.

This clonotype was counted ten times or more. V is TRBV18 and J is TRBJ1-4; the D is unclear. Trimming took 2 bases from V and 8 from J, leaving 15 bases between them. Per the germline V gene, CDR1 is KGHSH and CDR2 is LQKENI. The CDR3 consists of 15 residues. The DNA for the CDR3 is TGTGCCAGCTCACCAGGCGGTACACTAGGGGAAAAACTGTTTTTT. It codes for CASSPGGTLGEKLFF.

By frequency in the sample, this clonotype is medium-sized (0.01 to 0.1%). The genes are TRBV20-1 and TRBJ1-5; the D is unclear. V was pared by 0 bases and J by 8 bases, with 14 bases between. The germline gives CDR1 DFQATT, CDR2 SNEGSKA (reference sequence). The length of the CDR3 is 14 residues. The CDR3 DNA is TGCAGTGCTAGAGACGGGATTTTAAGGGAGCCCCAGCATTTT. Amino acid sequence: CSARDGILREPQHF.

This clonotype was counted at least ten times. CDR3: CASSLGRGETQYF. Written as DNA, the CDR3 is TGTGCCAGCTCACTCGGGAGGGGAGAGACCCAGTACTTC. This chain joins TRBV18 and TRBJ2-5, with 8 bases fitting TRBD2. The V segment lost 4 bases and the J segment 4 bases; nucleotides outside the gene matches: 2. Germline V gene lookup returns CDR1 KGHSH and CDR2 LQKENI. This CDR3 is built from 13 residues.

In this sample, this clonotype turned up many times. The CDR3 bases are TGCAGTGCCACGGGACAGAACACTGAAGCTTTCTTT. Encoded protein: CSATGQNTEAFF. This chain joins TRBV20-1 and TRBJ1-1, with D perhaps TRBD1 (6 bases). Deletions cut 6 bases from V and 1 base from J, with 9 bases between. Germline-derived CDR1 and CDR2 are DFQATT and SNEGSKA (reference sequence). The CDR3 sequence is 12 residues long.

This clonotype was counted at least ten times. The chain uses TRBV5-4 and TRBJ1-1; 7 positions agree with TRBD1. CDR3 length: 14 amino acids. The V gene's germline CDR1 is SGHNT and CDR2 YYREEE (reference sequence). Germline trimming cut 3 bases from V and 1 base from J; bases unmatched to any gene: 3. The CDR3 DNA reads TGTGCCAGCAGCTGGGGGGACAGGAACACTGAAGCTTTCTTT. Translating gives CASSWGDRNTEAFF.

This clonotype was observed a few times. The chain uses TRBV28 and TRBJ1-1; D may be TRBD1 (5 bases). Germline CDR1 reads MDHEN; CDR2 reads SYDVKM. The CDR3 consists of 15 residues. Trimming took 3 bases from V and 3 from J, leaving 14 bases between them. The CDR3 region has the DNA TGTGCCAGCAGTTTCGGGGGACGAGTGGACACTGAAGCTTTCTTT. Protein sequence: CASSFGGRVDTEAFF.

This clonotype was recorded many times. The chain employs TRBV11-2 and TRBJ2-6; a weak D match, TRBD1 (6 bases). This CDR3 is built from 15 residues. V lost 6 bases and J 0 bases, leaving 9 bases between the germline ends. Germline V gene data show CDR1 as SGHAT and CDR2 as FQNNGV. The CDR3 region is CASSLTGSGANVLTF. The CDR3 bases are TGTGCCAGCAGTTTGACAGGCTCTGGGGCCAACGTCCTGACTTTC.

Judged by abundance, this clonotype is medium-sized (0.01 to 0.1%). The chain combines TRBV29-1 with TRBJ1-6, with D perhaps TRBD1 (5 bases). Germline V CDR1 and CDR2: SQVTM, ANQGSEA. The CDR3 totals 14 residues. CDR3 coding DNA: TGCAGGTCGAACCCCCAGGGCCTTCTTTCACCCCTCCACTTT. Translating it yields CRSNPQGLLSPLHF.

This clonotype has a count of ten or more. The CDR3, as DNA: TGTGCCAGCACCTCGAGGAGGGAGCGAGAGACCCAGTACTTC. It encodes CASTSRRERETQYF. V is TRBV6-5 and J is TRBJ2-5; D perhaps matches TRBD2 (6 bases). CDR1 is MNHEY and CDR2 is SVGAGI in the germline V gene. Trimming took off 7 bases at V and 4 bases at J, with 16 bases between the two ends. The CDR3 sequence is 14 residues long.

In this sample, this clonotype turned up a few times. The V and J genes are TRBV2 and TRBJ2-3; D perhaps matches TRBD2 (5 bases). Germline assignment: CDR1 SNHLY and CDR2 FYNNEI. There are 13 residues in the CDR3. Trimming stripped 6 bases from V and 4 bases from J, with 11 bases between. The DNA for the CDR3 is TGTGCCAGCAGGGCAGAGGGAGCAGATACGCAGTATTTT. Amino acids: CASRAEGADTQYF.

The V and J genes are TRBV7-9 and TRBJ2-1; a possible D gene is TRBD2 (5 bases). Germline V CDR1 and CDR2: SEHNR, FQNEAQ (reference sequence). The CDR3 is 13 amino acids. V lost 1 base, J lost 5 bases, and 6 bases lay in between. In DNA form, the CDR3 reads TGTGCCAGCAGCTTAGAGGGAGACAATGAGCAGTTCTTC. It is translated as CASSLEGDNEQFF.

This clonotype has just a few counts. The genes are TRBV2 and TRBJ2-3; 7 bases map to TRBD1. V shed 6 bases and J 6 bases; nucleotides not matched to a gene: 3. Germline CDR1 is SNHLY and CDR2 is FYNNEI. The CDR3 spans 12 residues. Here the CDR3 reads CASRKQGDTQYF. The CDR3 bases are TGTGCCAGCAGAAAACAGGGGGATACGCAGTATTTT.

The table lists this clonotype with many counts. CDR3 region: CASSLGGTHNYGYTF. In DNA form, the CDR3 reads TGTGCCAGCAGTTTAGGTGGGACACATAACTATGGCTACACCTTC. V and J are TRBV12-3 or TRBV12-4 and TRBJ1-2; D is perhaps TRBD1 (6 bases). The CDR3 totals 15 residues. V shed 1 base and J shed 1 base, with 10 bases lying between them.

The chain is built from TRBV3-1 and TRBJ2-7; D may be TRBD2 (5 bases). CDR1 and CDR2 from the germline V gene are LGHDT and YNNKEL (reference sequence). There are 14 residues in the CDR3. The germline V and J ends were trimmed by 4 bases and 3 bases, with 13 bases remaining between them. This chain's CDR3 is CASSRGLAVYEQYF. The CDR3 DNA reads TGTGCCAGCAGCCGAGGACTGGCAGTCTACGAGCAGTACTTC.

This clonotype was seen repeatedly, ten times or more. The CDR3 loop reads CSVGQGVGETQYF. DNA for the CDR3: TGCAGCGTCGGGCAGGGGGTAGGCGAGACCCAGTACTTC. J is TRBJ2-5 and V is TRBV29-1; 7 nucleotides align to TRBD1. J was trimmed by 5 bases and V by 6 bases; bases with no gene match: 9. CDR3 length: 13 amino acids. Per the germline V gene, CDR1 is SQVTM and CDR2 is ANQGSEA.

The sample holds many counts of this clonotype. The chain couples TRBV3-2 to TRBJ2-7; the table names TRBD1, a call not compared with the DNA. TRBV3-2 is a pseudogene. This CDR3 region has 16 residues. The CDR3 DNA reads as TGTGCCAGCAGCCAAGAAGGACAGGGTAGCTCCTACGAGCAGTACTTC. Translation: CASSQEGQGSSYEQYF.

This clonotype was counted many times. The genes are TRBV14 and TRBJ1-1, with D hard to call. Germline CDR1 SGHDN, CDR2 FVKESK. Deletions cut 2 bases from V and 2 bases from J, with 6 bases between. The CDR3 has 13 amino acids. CDR3 amino acids: CASSQYVNTEAFF. The CDR3 bases are TGTGCCAGCAGCCAATATGTTAACACTGAAGCTTTCTTT.

A word on this clonotype: A much larger clonotype is one base distant, so this may be a read error. The rearrangement joins TRBV6-2 or TRBV6-3 to TRBJ1-2; 10 nucleotides agree with TRBD1. The length of the CDR3 is 14 residues. CDR1 and CDR2 (germline): MNHEY, SVGEGT. The ends lost 4 bases at V and 8 bases at J; junction bases unmatched: 7. CDR3 loop: CASSWGTGVGGYTF. DNA for the CDR3: TGTGCCAGCAGTTGGGGGACAGGGGTCGGCGGCTACACCTTC.

In its sample, this clonotype was seen many times. The chain has TRBV2 and TRBJ1-1, with a tentative D call TRBD1 (6 bases). The germline V and J ends were trimmed by 4 bases and 1 base, with 7 bases remaining between them. Germline CDR1 is SNHLY and CDR2 is FYNNEI. This CDR3 comprises 13 residues. CDR3 sequence: CASSAGQNTEAFF. The DNA for the CDR3 is TGTGCCAGCAGTGCGGGACAGAACACTGAAGCTTTCTTT.

This clonotype has at least ten counts. The gene calls are TRBV12-3 or TRBV12-4 and TRBJ1-1; D unresolved. CDR3 size: 14 residues. V was clipped by 3 bases and J by 3 bases, with 11 bases between them. CDR3 region: CASSLGPGYTEAFF. CDR3 bases: TGTGCCAGCAGTTTGGGTCCGGGATACACTGAAGCTTTCTTT.

This clonotype was counted a few times. The chain carries TRBV4-1 and TRBJ2-3; 16 bases are shared with TRBD2. CDR1 MGHRA and CDR2 YSYEKL come from the germline V gene. CDR3 length: 19 residues. Trimming removed 2 bases from V and 1 base from J; junction bases left unmatched: 6. This chain's CDR3 is CASSQPGTSGGAGTDTQYF. The CDR3 DNA follows: TGCGCCAGCAGCCAACCAGGGACTAGCGGGGGGGCCGGCACAGATACGCAGTATTTT.